The source of this T cell receptor beta chain is a study of blood T cell repertoires in COVID-19. About the study: Both acute and convalescent COVID-19 samples were obtained from the United States, Italy and Spain. T cells, B-cell-depleted T cells, or PBMCs provided the cDNA or gDNA that served as material.

Germline loops: CDR1 SGHDT, CDR2 YYEEEE. The CDR3 covers 13 residues. The V gene lost 0 bases and the J gene lost 8 bases, with 11 bases spanning the gap. Enrollment of patients from Seattle took place during active infection, with longitudinal follow-up. This clone was counted between two and nine times. In the original workflow: Nucleated cell counts were estimated from reference gene primer amplification. Clones were sequenced by immunoSEQ multiplex PCR, and TCRdb holds only the in-frame ones, with some missing. V and J calls and clone size are copied from that table; D and trimming were computed from the DNA. The table includes 190,000 or so clones, 80% to 90% detected once.

The V gene is TRBV5-6, the J gene TRBJ1-1, with D maybe TRBD1 (5 bases). Sequencing was done on a sample of peripheral blood. This clonotype was sampled from a woman aged 80 or over with COVID-19, enrolled during active disease. CDR3 protein: CASSLEPSGEAFF. The CDR3 coding sequence is TGTGCCAGCAGCTTGGAACCATCAGGGGAAGCTTTCTTT.